The 7 T cell receptor beta chains in this list originate from one sample, sequenced in a study of vaccination effects on CD4 cells after COVID-19. These receptors' targets are unknown. Profiling relied on immunoSEQ multiplex PCR, and the TCRdb table lists in-frame clones only, not all of them. This table holds tens of thousands of clones, around four fifths found once. After expansion with viral peptide pools in the ViraFEST assay, antigen-specific CD4+ T cells were sequenced. Researchers isolated CD4+ T cells once approximately 10 days of culture had elapsed. Participants got two doses of BNT162b2 or mRNA-1273 vaccine. The sequencing used CD4+ T cells from PBMCs cultured with SARS-CoV-2 spike peptides, collected after COVID-19 vaccination. The receptors originated from a human donor who received a COVID-19 vaccine.

This clone occurred a few times. The V and J genes are TRBV5-4 and TRBJ2-6, with D hard to call. CDR3 length: 15 residues. V was trimmed by 4 bases and J by 0 bases, leaving 8 bases between them. Germline loops: CDR1 SGHNT, CDR2 YYREEE (reference sequence). DNA of the CDR3: TGTGCCAGCAGCGCCAAGAGCTCTGGGGCCAACGTCCTGACTTTC. Residues: CASSAKSSGANVLTF.

The chain carries TRBV3-1 (or the pseudogene TRBV3-2) and TRBJ2-1; TRBD2 aligns across 14 bases. Trimming took 4 bases from V and 6 from J; bases not matched to a gene: 2. Germline V lookup: CDR1 LGHDT, CDR2 YNNKEL (reference sequence). This CDR3 comprises 15 residues. This chain's CDR3 is CASSLGTSGGNEQFF. CDR3 coding DNA: TGTGCCAGCAGCCTGGGGACTAGCGGGGGCAATGAGCAGTTCTTC.

The chain joins TRBV10-2 to TRBJ2-3; D gene unclear. This CDR3 has 12 amino acids. Germline-derived CDR1 and CDR2 are WSHSY and SAAADI. Trimming cost V 7 bases and J 4 bases, with 9 bases left between them. CDR3 sequence reads: CASTHRADTQYF. DNA of the CDR3: TGCGCCAGCACCCATAGGGCAGATACGCAGTATTTT.

This sequence joins TRBV3-1 (or the pseudogene TRBV3-2) and TRBJ2-2; the match to TRBD2 covers 7 bases. The germline V gene has CDR1 LGHDT and CDR2 YNNKEL (reference sequence). The CDR3 spans 16 residues. V gave up 0 bases and J gave up 5 bases; unmatched junction bases: 6. Here the CDR3 DNA reads TGTGCCAGCAGCCAAGATAGGCTAGCGGCAACCGGGGAGCTGTTTTTT. Translation gives CASSQDRLAATGELFF.

This chain joins TRBV14 and TRBJ2-7; the match to TRBD2 covers 11 bases. Losses at the gene ends were 3 bases for V and 1 base for J; bases not matched to a gene: 5. CDR1 is SGHDN and CDR2 is FVKESK in the germline V gene. This CDR3 region has 16 residues. CDR3 amino acids: CASSHLGLAGSYEQYF. The CDR3 nucleotides read TGTGCCAGCAGCCATCTCGGACTAGCGGGTTCCTACGAGCAGTACTTC.

This chain joins TRBV18 and TRBJ1-4; no clear D gene. Trimming removed 1 base at V and 6 bases at J, with 12 bases between. The CDR3 totals 15 residues. CDR1 is KGHSH and CDR2 is LQKENI in the germline V gene. The chain's CDR3 is CASSPQAGIDEKLFF. The CDR3 region has the DNA TGTGCCAGCTCACCACAGGCGGGGATTGATGAAAAACTGTTTTTT.

This clone was found once. The V call is TRBV24-1, the J call TRBJ1-1, with D possibly being TRBD1 (6 bases). This CDR3 comprises 12 residues. Germline CDR1 KGHDR, CDR2 SFDVKD. The ends were cut back, 2 bases at V and 11 bases at J, with 11 bases in the middle. The CDR3 here is CATSDSTGSAFF. The CDR3 region has the DNA TGTGCCACCAGTGATTCGACAGGTTCGGCTTTCTTT.